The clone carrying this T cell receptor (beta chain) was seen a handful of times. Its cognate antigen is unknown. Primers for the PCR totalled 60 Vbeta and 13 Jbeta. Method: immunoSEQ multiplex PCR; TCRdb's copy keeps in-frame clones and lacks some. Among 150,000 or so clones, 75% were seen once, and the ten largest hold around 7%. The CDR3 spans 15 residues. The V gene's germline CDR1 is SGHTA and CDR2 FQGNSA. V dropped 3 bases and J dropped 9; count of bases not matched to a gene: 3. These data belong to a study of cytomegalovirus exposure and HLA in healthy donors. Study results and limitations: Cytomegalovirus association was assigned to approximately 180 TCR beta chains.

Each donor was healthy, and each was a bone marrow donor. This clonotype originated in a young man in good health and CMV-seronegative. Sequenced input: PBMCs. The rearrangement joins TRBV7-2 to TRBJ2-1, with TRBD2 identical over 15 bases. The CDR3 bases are TGTGCCAGCAGCTTGGGACTAGCGGGAGGAAGTGAGCAGTTCTTC. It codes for CASSLGLAGGSEQFF. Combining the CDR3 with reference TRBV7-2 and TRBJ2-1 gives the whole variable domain GAGVSQSPSNKVTEKGKDVELRCDPISGHTALYWYRQSLGQGLEFLIYFQGNSAPDKSGLPSDRFSAERTGGSVSTLTIQRTQQEDSAVYLCASSLGLAGGSEQFFGPGTRLTVL.